Sequencing of this T cell receptor beta chain was carried out in a study of cytomegalovirus exposure and HLA in healthy donors. Study observations and caveats: Researchers reported in a later analysis that common viral pathogens appeared linked to several top clusters.

About this clone itself: Its antigen is not identified.

Vbeta (60) and Jbeta (13) primers were used in the PCR. Sequencing was performed with immunoSEQ multiplex PCR; in TCRdb, only in-frame clones are kept and a portion is missing. The sample shows 210,000 or so clones, more than 75% of them seen only once. J lost 7 bases, V lost 2 bases, and 7 bases had no gene match. Germline assignment: CDR1 MNHNY and CDR2 SVGAGI (reference sequence). The CDR3 loop spans 15 amino acids. This TCR came from a girl under 10 years old in good health and CMV-seronegative. V is TRBV6-6 and J is TRBJ1-5; 8 bases match TRBD1. The sequencing sample was made of PBMCs. In DNA, the CDR3 is TGTGCCAGCAGTTACCGTCTGGACAGGGACCAGCCCCAGCATTTT. It codes for CASSYRLDRDQPQHF.